The entry below describes one T cell receptor beta chain. The repertoire was sequenced with immunoSEQ multiplex PCR; TCRdb's copy has only in-frame clones and lacks some. The sample consists of about 73,000 clones, around nine tenths of them appearing once. This sample was taken from a study of PD-L1 blockade in urothelial cancer. V trimming: 5 bases; J trimming: 5 bases; junction bases outside the gene matches: 8. CDR3 length equals 15 residues. Germline lookup yields CDR1 SGHTA and CDR2 FQGNSA. Sequenced material: PBMCs, taken around atezolizumab (anti-PD-L1) treatment. The sequence came from a man in his fifties or sixties with urothelial cancer. V usage is TRBV7-2 and J usage is TRBJ1-1, with TRBD1 identical over 10 bases. The CDR3 sequence is CASSPRTGGGTEAFF. CDR3 nucleotide sequence: TGTGCCAGCAGCCCAAGGACAGGGGGGGGAACTGAAGCTTTCTTT.